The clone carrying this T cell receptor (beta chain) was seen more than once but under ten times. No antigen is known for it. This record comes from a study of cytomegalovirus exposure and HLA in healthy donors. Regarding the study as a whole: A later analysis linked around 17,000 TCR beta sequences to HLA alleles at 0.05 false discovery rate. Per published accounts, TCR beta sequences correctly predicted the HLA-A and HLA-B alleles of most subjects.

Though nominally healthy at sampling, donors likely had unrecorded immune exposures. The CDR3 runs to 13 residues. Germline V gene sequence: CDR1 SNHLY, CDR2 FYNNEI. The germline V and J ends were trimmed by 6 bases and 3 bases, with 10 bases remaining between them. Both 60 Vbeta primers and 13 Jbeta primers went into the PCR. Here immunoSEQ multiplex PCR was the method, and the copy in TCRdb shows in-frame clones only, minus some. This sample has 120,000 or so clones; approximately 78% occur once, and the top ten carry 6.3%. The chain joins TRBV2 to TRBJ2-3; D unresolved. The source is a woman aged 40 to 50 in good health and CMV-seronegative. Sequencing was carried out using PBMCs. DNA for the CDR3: TGTGCCAGCAGCCCCACTACTACAGATACGCAGTATTTT. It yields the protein CASSPTTTDTQYF.